Reported below is one T cell receptor (beta chain). Because it lacks the conserved phenylalanine or tryptophan at the end, this CDR3 is likely a read error. V was clipped by 6 bases and J by 6 bases, with 9 bases between them. The V gene's germline CDR1 is ENHRY and CDR2 SYGVKD. The CDR3 length is 12 residues. The data are from a study of CD8+CD57+ T cells in acquired aplastic anemia. For CDR3 and TCR beta VDJ profiling, genomic DNA was the template used. TCRdb redid the calling of the reads with MiXCR, one entry per CDR3 protein. The data hold around 400,000 distinct CDR3 sequences, with 60% to 80% observed a single time.

The V gene is TRBV10-3, the J gene TRBJ2-1, with D unclear. The receptor was derived from a human donor in good health, serving as a control. The specimen sequenced was sorted CD4+, CD8+, or CD8+CD57+ T cells (not recorded which) from PBMCs. In nucleotides, the CDR3 is TGTGCCATCAGGGCCCTCCCCAATGAGCAGTTCCTC. Protein product: CAIRALPNEQFL.